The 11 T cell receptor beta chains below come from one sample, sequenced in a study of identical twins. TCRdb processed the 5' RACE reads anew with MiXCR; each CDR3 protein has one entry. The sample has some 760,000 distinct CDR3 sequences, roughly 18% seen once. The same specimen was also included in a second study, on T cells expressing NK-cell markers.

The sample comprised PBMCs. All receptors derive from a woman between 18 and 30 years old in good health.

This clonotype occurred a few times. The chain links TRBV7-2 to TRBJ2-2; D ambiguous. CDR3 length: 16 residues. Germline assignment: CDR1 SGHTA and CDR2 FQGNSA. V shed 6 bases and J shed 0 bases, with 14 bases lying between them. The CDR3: CASRVRTATNTGELFF. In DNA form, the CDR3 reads TGTGCCAGCAGAGTTAGAACAGCTACGAACACCGGGGAGCTGTTTTTT.

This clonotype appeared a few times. CDR3 residues: CASSLDARETQYF. CDR3 nucleotide sequence: TGTGCCAGCAGCTTGGACGCTAGAGAGACCCAGTACTTC. The chain couples TRBV7-7 to TRBJ2-5; no clear D gene. V lost 3 bases to trimming and J lost 4 bases, with 9 bases between them. This CDR3 spans 13 amino acids. CDR1 and CDR2 (germline): SSHAT, FNYEAQ (reference sequence).

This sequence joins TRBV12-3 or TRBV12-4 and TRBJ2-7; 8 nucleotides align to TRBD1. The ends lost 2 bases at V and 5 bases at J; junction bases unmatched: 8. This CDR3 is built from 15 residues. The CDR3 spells CASSLTDRVVNEQYF. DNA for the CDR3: TGTGCCAGCAGTTTAACGGACAGGGTGGTGAACGAGCAGTACTTC.

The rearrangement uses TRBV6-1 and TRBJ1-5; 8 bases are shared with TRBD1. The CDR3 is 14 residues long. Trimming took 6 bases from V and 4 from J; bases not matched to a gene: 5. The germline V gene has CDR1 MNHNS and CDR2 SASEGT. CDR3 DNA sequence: TGTGCCAGCAGCCGCCGGGACAGGAATCAGCCCCAGCATTTT. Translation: CASSRRDRNQPQHF.

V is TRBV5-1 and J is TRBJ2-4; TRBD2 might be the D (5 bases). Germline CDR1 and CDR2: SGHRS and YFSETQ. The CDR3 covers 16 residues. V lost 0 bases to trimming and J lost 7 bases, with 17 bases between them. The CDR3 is CASSLGVRGPGNIQYF. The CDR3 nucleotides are TGCGCCAGCAGCTTGGGCGTGCGAGGGCCGGGGAACATTCAGTACTTC.

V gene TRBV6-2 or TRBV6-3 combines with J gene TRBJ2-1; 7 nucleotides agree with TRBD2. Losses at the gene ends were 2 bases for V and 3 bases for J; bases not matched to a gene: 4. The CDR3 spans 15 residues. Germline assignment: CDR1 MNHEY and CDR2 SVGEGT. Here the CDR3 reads CASSYRSGGYNEQFF. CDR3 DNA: TGTGCCAGCAGTTACAGATCGGGAGGCTACAATGAGCAGTTCTTC.

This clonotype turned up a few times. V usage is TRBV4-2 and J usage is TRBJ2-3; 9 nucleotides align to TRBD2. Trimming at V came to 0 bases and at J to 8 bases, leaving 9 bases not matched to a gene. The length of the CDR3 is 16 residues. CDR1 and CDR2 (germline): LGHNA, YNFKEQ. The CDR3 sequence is CASSQDWAGGARTQYF. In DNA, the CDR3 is TGTGCCAGCAGCCAAGATTGGGCGGGGGGGGCCCGTACGCAGTATTTT.

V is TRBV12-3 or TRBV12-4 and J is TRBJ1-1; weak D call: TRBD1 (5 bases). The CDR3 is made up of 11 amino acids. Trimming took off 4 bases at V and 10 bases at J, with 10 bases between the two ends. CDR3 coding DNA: TGTGCCAGCAGTTGGTCAGGGTTAGCTTTCTTT. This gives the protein CASSWSGLAFF.

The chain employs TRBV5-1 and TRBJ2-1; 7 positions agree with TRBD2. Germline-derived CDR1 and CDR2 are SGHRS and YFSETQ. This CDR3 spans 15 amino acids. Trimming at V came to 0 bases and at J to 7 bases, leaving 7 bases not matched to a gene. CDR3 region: CASSLDGRAPNEQFF. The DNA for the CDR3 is TGCGCCAGCAGCTTGGATGGGAGGGCCCCTAATGAGCAGTTCTTC.

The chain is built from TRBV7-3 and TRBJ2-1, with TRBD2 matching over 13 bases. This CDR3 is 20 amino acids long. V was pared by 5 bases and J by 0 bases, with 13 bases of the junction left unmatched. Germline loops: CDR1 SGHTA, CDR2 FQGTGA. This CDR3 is CASSLQLAGGPTSSYNEQFF. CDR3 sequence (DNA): TGTGCCAGCAGCCTACAACTAGCGGGGGGGCCCACGAGCTCCTACAATGAGCAGTTCTTC.

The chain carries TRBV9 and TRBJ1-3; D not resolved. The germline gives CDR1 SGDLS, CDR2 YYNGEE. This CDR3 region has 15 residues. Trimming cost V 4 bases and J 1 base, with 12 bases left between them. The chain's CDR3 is CASSPLAGSGNTIYF. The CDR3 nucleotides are TGTGCCAGCAGCCCCCTAGCGGGATCTGGAAACACCATATATTTT.